These 8 T cell receptor beta chains were all obtained from the same sample, sequenced in a study of cytomegalovirus exposure and HLA in healthy donors. The PCR was carried out with 60 Vbeta primers and 13 Jbeta primers. Clones were read by immunoSEQ multiplex PCR, and TCRdb kept only the in-frame ones, dropping some. The data contain over 150,000 clones, around 86% of them singletons. The sample taken for sequencing was PBMCs. These receptors were taken from a human donor in good health.

This rearrangement joins TRBV18 to TRBJ2-1; 9 bases match TRBD1. CDR1 KGHSH and CDR2 LQKENI come from the germline V gene. This CDR3 is built from 13 residues. V lost 5 bases, J lost 6 bases, and 2 bases stayed unmatched. The CDR3 DNA reads as TGTGCCAGCTCATCGGGACAGGGCAATGAGCAGTTCTTC. Translating gives CASSSGQGNEQFF.

The rearrangement joins TRBV20-1 to TRBJ2-3, with a possible D match to TRBD2 (5 bases). Germline V gives CDR1 DFQATT, CDR2 SNEGSKA (reference sequence). This CDR3 spans 10 amino acids. V was clipped by 5 bases and J by 9 bases, with 9 bases between them. CDR3 DNA sequence: TGCAGTGCTTCTCGCGGGACGCAGTATTTT. Its protein is CSASRGTQYF.

The chain couples TRBV28 to TRBJ1-2; possibly TRBD1 for D (5 bases). The CDR3 loop spans 15 amino acids. Germline assignment: CDR1 MDHEN and CDR2 SYDVKM. V lost 2 bases and J lost 0, with 10 bases in between. CDR3 coding DNA: TGTGCCAGCAGTTTAGACAGCCTAACTAACTATGGCTACACCTTC. This gives the protein CASSLDSLTNYGYTF.

The rearrangement joins TRBV5-6 to TRBJ2-3, with TRBD2 matching over 13 bases. The CDR3 loop spans 16 amino acids. Germline V gene sequence: CDR1 SGHDT, CDR2 YYEEEE. V shed 4 bases and J 5 bases; nucleotides not matched to a gene: 7. The CDR3 DNA reads TGTGCCAGCAGCCCGGGACTAGCGGGGTTTGGAGATACGCAGTATTTT. Amino acid sequence: CASSPGLAGFGDTQYF.

This clone occurred once. The chain is built from TRBV6-4 and TRBJ2-5, with 9 bases identical to TRBD2. Germline V gene sequence: CDR1 MRHNA, CDR2 SNTAGT. This CDR3 has 15 amino acids. J was trimmed by 4 bases and V by 3 bases; bases with no gene match: 6. CDR3 residues: CASSDVAGGIETQYF. The CDR3 DNA is TGTGCCAGCAGTGATGTTGCGGGGGGGATAGAGACCCAGTACTTC.

This clone was counted only a few times. The chain uses TRBV5-8 and TRBJ1-2, with unresolved D. CDR1 is SGHTS and CDR2 is YDEGEE in the germline V gene. CDR3 length equals 15 residues. Deletions cut 0 bases from V and 4 bases from J, with 13 bases between. The CDR3 DNA sequence: TGTGCCAGCAGCTTGGGGCACCTCCGGGGCTATGGCTACACCTTC. Its protein is CASSLGHLRGYGYTF.

The chain uses TRBV25-1 and TRBJ1-1; 8 bases align to TRBD1. CDR3 size: 15 residues. Germline CDR1 reads MGHDK; CDR2 reads SYGVNS. The trim removed 5 bases at V and 5 bases at J, leaving 10 bases unmatched. This CDR3 is CASSRAGGLGTEAFF. The CDR3 DNA follows: TGTGCCAGCAGTAGGGCAGGGGGCCTTGGGACTGAAGCTTTCTTT.

This clone was counted a single time. V gene TRBV5-1 combines with J gene TRBJ2-1, with 8 bases lining up with TRBD1. The CDR3 length is 12 residues. Losses at the gene ends were 2 bases for V and 14 bases for J; bases not matched to a gene: 6. Germline V gene data show CDR1 as SGHRS and CDR2 as YFSETQ. The CDR3 sequence: CASSFPGTGKFF. For the CDR3, the DNA is TGCGCCAGCAGCTTCCCCGGGACAGGAAAGTTCTTC.